These 3 T cell receptor beta chains came from one sample sequenced in a study of CD4 T cells in relation to SARS-CoV-2 and coronaviruses. Their recognized antigens are unknown. The data were produced by immunoSEQ multiplex PCR, yet TCRdb's version contains in-frame clones alone and is incomplete. Counted here are 30,000 to 45,000 clones, over 65% occurring once; the ten biggest clones make up 2.8%. The sequencing input was memory CD4+ T cells from PBMCs, cultured in vitro. All receptors come from an adult with COVID-19.

This sequence joins TRBV15 and TRBJ2-3; a possible D gene is TRBD2 (6 bases). The CDR3 spans 15 residues. V lost 3 bases, J lost 5 bases, and 15 bases lay in between. Germline lookup yields CDR1 LNHNV and CDR2 YYDKDF (reference sequence). CDR3 residues: CATSSPFGSLDTQYF. The CDR3 DNA reads TGTGCCACCAGCAGTCCCTTCGGGAGCTTAGATACGCAGTATTTT.

V usage is TRBV14 and J usage is TRBJ2-5; TRBD2 agrees at 7 bases. The CDR3 is made up of 14 amino acids. The trim removed 0 bases at V and 4 bases at J, leaving 2 bases unmatched. CDR1 is SGHDN and CDR2 is FVKESK in the germline V gene. CDR3 amino acids: CASSQDLAGETQYF. The DNA of the CDR3 is TGTGCCAGCAGCCAAGATTTAGCGGGAGAGACCCAGTACTTC.

The chain links TRBV5-6 to TRBJ1-5, with 8 bases lining up with TRBD1. The CDR3 covers 15 residues. With V trimmed by 1 base and J by 3 bases, 3 bases remained unmatched. Germline V gene data show CDR1 as SGHDT and CDR2 as YYEEEE. Here the CDR3 reads CASSLKDRVNQPQHF. DNA of the CDR3: TGTGCCAGCAGCTTGAAGGACAGGGTCAATCAGCCCCAGCATTTT.